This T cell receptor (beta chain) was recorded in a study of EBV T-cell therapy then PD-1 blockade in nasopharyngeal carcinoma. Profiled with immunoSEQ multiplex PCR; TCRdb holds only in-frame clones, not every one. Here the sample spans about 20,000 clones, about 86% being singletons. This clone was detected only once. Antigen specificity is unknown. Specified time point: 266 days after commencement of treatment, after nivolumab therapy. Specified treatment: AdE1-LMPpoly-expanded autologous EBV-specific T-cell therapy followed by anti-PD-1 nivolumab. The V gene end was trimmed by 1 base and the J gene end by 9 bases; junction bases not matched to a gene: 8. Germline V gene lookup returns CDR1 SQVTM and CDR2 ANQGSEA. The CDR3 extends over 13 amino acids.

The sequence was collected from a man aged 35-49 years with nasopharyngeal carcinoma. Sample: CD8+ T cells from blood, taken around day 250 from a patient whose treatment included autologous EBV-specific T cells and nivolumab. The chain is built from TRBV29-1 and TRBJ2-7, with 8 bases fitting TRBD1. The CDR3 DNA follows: TGCAGCGTTGAAGTTGACAGGGGCTTCGGGCAGTACTTC. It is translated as CSVEVDRGFGQYF.